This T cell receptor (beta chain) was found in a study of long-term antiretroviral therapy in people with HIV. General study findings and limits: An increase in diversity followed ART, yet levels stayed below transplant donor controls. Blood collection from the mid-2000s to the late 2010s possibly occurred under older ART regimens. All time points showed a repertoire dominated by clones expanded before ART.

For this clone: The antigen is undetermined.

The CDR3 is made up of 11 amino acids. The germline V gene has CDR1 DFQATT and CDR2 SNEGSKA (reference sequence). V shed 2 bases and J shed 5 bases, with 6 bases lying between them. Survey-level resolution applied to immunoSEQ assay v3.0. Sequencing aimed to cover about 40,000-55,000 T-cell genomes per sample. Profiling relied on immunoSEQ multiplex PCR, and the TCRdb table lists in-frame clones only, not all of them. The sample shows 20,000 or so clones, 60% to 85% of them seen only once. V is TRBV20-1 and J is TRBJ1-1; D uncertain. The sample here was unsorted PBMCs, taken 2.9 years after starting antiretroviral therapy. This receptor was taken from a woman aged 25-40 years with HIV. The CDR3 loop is CSARWRTEAFF. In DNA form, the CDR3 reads TGCAGTGCTAGATGGCGGACTGAAGCTTTCTTT.